These 5 T cell receptor beta chains were all obtained from the same sample, sequenced in a study of blood T cell repertoires in COVID-19. TCRdb's copy holds only in-frame clones and misses some; the assay was immunoSEQ multiplex PCR. The profile shows roughly 220,000 clones, under 90% of them singletons. Source material: peripheral blood. The receptors stem from a man older than 75 with acute or convalescent COVID-19.

The gene calls are TRBV6-2 or TRBV6-3 and TRBJ2-7; 12 nucleotides match TRBD1. The CDR3 is made up of 16 amino acids. V lost 0 bases, J lost 4 bases, and 4 bases stayed unmatched. The germline V gene encodes CDR1 MNHEY and CDR2 SVGEGT. CDR3 bases: TGTGCCAGCAGTTACTCGGGGACAGGGGGCTGTTACGAGCAGTACGTC. It translates to CASSYSGTGGCYEQYV.

The chain combines TRBV7-3 with TRBJ2-1, with 10 nucleotides matching TRBD2. The CDR3 totals 15 residues. V was clipped by 2 bases and J by 9 bases; unmatched bases: 7. CDR1 is SGHTA, CDR2 FQGTGA, per germline. The CDR3 reads CASSLFLAGAAEQFF. In DNA form, the CDR3 reads TGTGCCAGCAGCTTATTCCTAGCGGGAGCGGCTGAGCAGTTCTTC.

V is TRBV12-3 or TRBV12-4 and J is TRBJ1-2; 7 bases are a match to TRBD1. After removal of 6 bases from V and 7 bases from J, the junction contained 5 bases not matched to a gene. This CDR3 region has 12 residues. This CDR3 is CASRTGWGGYTF. The CDR3 nucleotides read TGTGCCAGCAGGACAGGGTGGGGTGGCTACACCTTC.

The chain uses TRBV27 and TRBJ1-1; TRBD1 matches 7 bases. This CDR3 has 14 amino acids. Germline-derived CDR1 and CDR2 are MNHEY and SMNVEV (reference sequence). V gave up 2 bases and J gave up 1 base; unmatched junction bases: 1. The CDR3 DNA follows: TGTGCCAGCAGTTTAGACAGGGCGAACACTGAAGCTTTCTTT. Its protein product is CASSLDRANTEAFF.

The gene calls are TRBV7-6 and TRBJ2-3; weak D call: TRBD1 (6 bases). Trimming took off 3 bases at V and 4 bases at J, with 20 bases between the two ends. The CDR3 has 17 residues. Germline V gene sequence: CDR1 SGHVS, CDR2 FNYEAQ. The DNA of the CDR3 is TGTGCCAGCAGCTTCCGGCCGGGACCCAGGGGCGCAGATACGCAGTATTTT. Protein: CASSFRPGPRGADTQYF.